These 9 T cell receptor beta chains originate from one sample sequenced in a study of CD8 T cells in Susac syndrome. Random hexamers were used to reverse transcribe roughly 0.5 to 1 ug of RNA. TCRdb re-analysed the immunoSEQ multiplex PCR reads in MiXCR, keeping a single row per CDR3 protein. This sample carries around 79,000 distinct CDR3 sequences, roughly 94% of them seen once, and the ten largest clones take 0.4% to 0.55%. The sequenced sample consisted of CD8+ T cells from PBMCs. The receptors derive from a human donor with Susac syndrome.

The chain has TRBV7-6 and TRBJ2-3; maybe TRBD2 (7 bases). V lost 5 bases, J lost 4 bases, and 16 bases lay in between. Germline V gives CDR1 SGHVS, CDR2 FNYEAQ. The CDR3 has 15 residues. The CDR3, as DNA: TGTGCCAGCAGCCATGCCACAGGGAGGGCAGATACGCAGTATTTT. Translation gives CASSHATGRADTQYF.

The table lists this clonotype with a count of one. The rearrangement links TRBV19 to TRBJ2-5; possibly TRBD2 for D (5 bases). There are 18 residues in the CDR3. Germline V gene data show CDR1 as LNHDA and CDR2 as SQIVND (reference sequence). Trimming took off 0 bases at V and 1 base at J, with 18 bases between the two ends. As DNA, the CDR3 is TGTGCCAGTAGTATAGATCAATTTTGGGAGCGCCGCCAAGAGACCCAGTACTTC. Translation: CASSIDQFWERRQETQYF.

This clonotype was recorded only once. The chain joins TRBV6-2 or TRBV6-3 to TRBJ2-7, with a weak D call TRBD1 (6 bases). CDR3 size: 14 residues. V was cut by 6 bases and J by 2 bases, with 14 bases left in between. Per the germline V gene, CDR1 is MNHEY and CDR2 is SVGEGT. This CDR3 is CASSLSRGPYEQYF. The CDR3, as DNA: TGTGCCAGCAGCCTATCCAGGGGACCCTACGAGCAGTACTTC.

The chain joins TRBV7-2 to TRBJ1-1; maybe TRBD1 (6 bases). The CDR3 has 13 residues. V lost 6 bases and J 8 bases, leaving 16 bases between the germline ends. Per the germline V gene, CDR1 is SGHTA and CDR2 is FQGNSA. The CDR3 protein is CASRKLGGMEAFF. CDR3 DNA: TGTGCCAGCAGAAAATTGGGGGGCATGGAAGCTTTCTTT.

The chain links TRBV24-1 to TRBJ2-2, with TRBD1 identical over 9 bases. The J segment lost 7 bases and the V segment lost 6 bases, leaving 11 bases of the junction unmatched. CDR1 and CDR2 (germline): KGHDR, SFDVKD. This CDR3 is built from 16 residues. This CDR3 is CATSRPGTGRGGELFF. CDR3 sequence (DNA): TGTGCCACCAGTCGCCCCGGGACAGGGAGAGGCGGGGAGCTGTTTTTT.

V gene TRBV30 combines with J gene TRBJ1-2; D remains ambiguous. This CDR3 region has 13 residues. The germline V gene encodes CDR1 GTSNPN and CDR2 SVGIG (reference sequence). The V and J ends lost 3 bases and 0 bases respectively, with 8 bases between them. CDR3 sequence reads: CAWRRLANYGYTF. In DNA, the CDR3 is TGTGCCTGGAGGAGGTTAGCTAACTATGGCTACACCTTC.

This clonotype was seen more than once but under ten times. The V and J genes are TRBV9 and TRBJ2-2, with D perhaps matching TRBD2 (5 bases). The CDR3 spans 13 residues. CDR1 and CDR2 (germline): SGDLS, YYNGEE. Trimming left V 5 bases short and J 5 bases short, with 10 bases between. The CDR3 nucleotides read TGTGCCAGCAGTCCCAGAGGGACCGGGGAGCTGTTTTTT. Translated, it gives CASSPRGTGELFF.

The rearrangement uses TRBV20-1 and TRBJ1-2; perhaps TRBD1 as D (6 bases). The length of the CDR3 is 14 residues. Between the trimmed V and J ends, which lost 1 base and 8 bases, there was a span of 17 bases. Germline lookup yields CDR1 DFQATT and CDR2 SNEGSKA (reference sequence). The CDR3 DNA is TGCAGTGCTAGAGCCCAGGGGAGAGGAGAGGGCTACACCTTC. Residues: CSARAQGRGEGYTF.

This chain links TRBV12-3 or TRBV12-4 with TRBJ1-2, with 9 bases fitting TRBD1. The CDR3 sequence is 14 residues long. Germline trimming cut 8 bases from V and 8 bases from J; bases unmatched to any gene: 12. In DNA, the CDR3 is TGTGCCAGCTCAGTTTACAGGGGGCAAGGGGGCTACACCTTC. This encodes CASSVYRGQGGYTF.